The clone carrying this T cell receptor (beta chain) was detected ten times or more. The target antigen is unknown. The investigators amplified TCR beta CDR3 regions from RNA transcripts. In the first-round RT-PCR of the TCR CDR3, the HTBI primer set was used. TCRdb itself ran the multiplex PCR reads through MiXCR, one entry per CDR3 protein. The table shows some 720,000 distinct CDR3 sequences, with roughly 15% occurring only once. This record comes from a study of T cells in Graves' hyperthyroidism and ophthalmopathy. Background on the study: Peripheral blood was collected at initial diagnosis, before any treatment. General study results and limits: Onset of ophthalmopathy came a median roughly 6 months after the model predicted it.

Among the patients, aged 18 to 65, hyperthyroidism was newly diagnosed and had lasted under 2 months. The V end was cut by 6 bases, the J end by 1 base, with 8 bases between. The CDR3 extends over 13 amino acids. This clonotype was obtained from a man between 18 and 35 years old with Graves' hyperthyroidism. Sequenced material: blood. This chain joins TRBV12-3 or TRBV12-4 and TRBJ2-3, with D perhaps TRBD2 (5 bases). The CDR3 spells CASSARGTDTQYF. Here the CDR3 DNA reads TGTGCCAGCAGCGCGCGGGGCACAGATACGCAGTATTTT.